This entry concerns a single T cell receptor beta chain. The authors ran a second PCR of roughly 6 to 12 cycles using a sample-barcoded 5' primer and a J-beta primer mix. TCRdb processed the 5' RACE reads anew with MiXCR; each CDR3 protein has one entry. Among over 500,000 distinct CDR3 sequences listed, around 52% were seen once. The record originates from a study of blood T cells in healthy people across ages. The CDR3 sequence is 11 residues long. Germline CDR1 SQVTM, CDR2 ANQGSEA. Trimming removed 0 bases at V and 2 bases at J, with 1 base between. Each sample had at least 6 million PBMCs isolated.

The sequenced sample was blood. The source of this sequence is a woman of 80 years or more in good health. The chain joins TRBV29-1 to TRBJ1-2; D gene uncertain. The CDR3, as DNA: TGCAGCGTTGAAGAAAACTATGGCTACACCTTC. Translating it yields CSVEENYGYTF.